Shown below are 2 T cell receptor beta chains from a single sample sequenced in a study of Graves' ophthalmopathy and Graves' hyperthyroidism. RNA transcripts were the template, and TCR beta CDR3 regions were amplified from them. After a first-round RT-PCR with HTBI primers, a second-round multiplex PCR was run. TCRdb fed the multiplex PCR reads into MiXCR, producing one record per CDR3 protein. The sample carries around 1.1 million distinct CDR3 sequences, roughly 35% recorded once. Sequencing used peripheral blood or thyroid tissue (not recorded which). The receptors stem from an adult man with Graves' hyperthyroidism.

This clonotype was found many times. This rearrangement joins TRBV6-5 to TRBJ2-2; D is undetermined. The V and J ends lost 8 bases and 7 bases respectively, with 5 bases between them. In germline, CDR1 is MNHEY, CDR2 SVGAGI. The CDR3 has 10 residues. The CDR3 spells CASGIGELFF. The DNA of the CDR3 is TGTGCCAGCGGTATCGGGGAGCTGTTTTTT.

V gene TRBV10-3 combines with J gene TRBJ1-5, with a tentative D call TRBD1 (5 bases). Germline V gives CDR1 ENHRY, CDR2 SYGVKD. The CDR3 spans 16 residues. Trimming removed 0 bases at V and 1 base at J, with 10 bases between. In nucleotides, the CDR3 is TGTGCCATCAGTGAGTCACCCAGGGAAAGCAATCAGCCCCAGCATTTT. It is translated as CAISESPRESNQPQHF.